Below are 13 T cell receptor beta chains sequenced from a single sample in a study of OX40 agonist ivuxolimab in advanced cancers. Libraries were prepared by immunoSEQ multiplex PCR; TCRdb keeps only in-frame clonotypes and omits some of them. The data show about 72,000 clones, roughly four fifths seen once. Specimen: CD4+ or CD8+ T cells sorted from blood, collected in a trial of the OX40 agonist ivuxolimab. The receptor source for this set is an adult with an advanced solid tumor such as melanoma, head and neck, liver or kidney cancer.

This chain joins TRBV11-1 and TRBJ1-4, with D unclear. The CDR3 runs to 14 residues. In germline, CDR1 is SGHAT, CDR2 FQDESV (reference sequence). V lost 2 bases and J 7 bases, leaving 11 bases between the germline ends. The CDR3 protein is CASSLRRGVEKLFF. DNA for the CDR3: TGTGCCAGCAGCTTACGTCGAGGTGTTGAAAAACTGTTTTTT. The complete variable domain, with remaining parts taken from reference TRBV11-1 and TRBJ1-4, reads EAEVAQSPRYKITEKSQAVAFWCDPISGHATLYWYRQILGQGPELLVQFQDESVVDDSQLPKDRFSAERLKGVDSTLKIQPAELGDSAMYLCASSLRRGVEKLFFGSGTQLSVL.

The rearrangement joins TRBV7-9 to TRBJ2-7; 7 positions match TRBD2. The CDR3 has 14 amino acids. Germline V gene lookup returns CDR1 SEHNR and CDR2 FQNEAQ (reference sequence). The J segment lost 0 bases and the V segment lost 1 base, leaving 0 bases of the junction unmatched. This CDR3 is CASSLGTSSYEQYF. DNA for the CDR3: TGTGCCAGCAGCTTAGGGACTAGCTCCTACGAGCAGTACTTC. The full variable domain, with the rest looked up from reference TRBV7-9 and TRBJ2-7, is DTGVSQNPRHKITKRGQNVTFRCDPISEHNRLYWYRQTLGQGPEFLTYFQNEAQLEKSRLLSDRFSAERPKGSFSTLEIQRTEQGDSAMYLCASSLGTSSYEQYFGPGTRLTVT.

The V and J genes are TRBV5-1 and TRBJ2-1; the D gene could be TRBD1 or TRBD2 (5 bases each). The CDR3 is 14 amino acids. Trimming stripped 3 bases from V and 6 bases from J, with 13 bases between. Germline V gene lookup returns CDR1 SGHRS and CDR2 YFSETQ. CDR3 region: CASSSYGGVNEQFF. The CDR3 DNA reads as TGCGCCAGCAGCTCCTATGGGGGAGTCAATGAGCAGTTCTTC.

This clone appeared a few times. The V call is TRBV7-2, the J call TRBJ2-3; 10 positions match TRBD2. The germline V gene encodes CDR1 SGHTA and CDR2 FQGNSA. With 4 bases clipped from V and 7 bases from J, the junction kept 5 bases outside the gene matches. The CDR3 spans 14 residues. CDR3 sequence: CASSYIAGGNTQYF. CDR3 bases: TGTGCCAGCAGCTACATAGCGGGAGGTAATACGCAGTATTTT.

The chain combines TRBV29-1 with TRBJ2-1; D unclear. With 3 bases removed from V and 0 bases from J, the gap between germline ends came to 12 bases. In germline, CDR1 is SQVTM, CDR2 ANQGSEA. This CDR3 spans 15 amino acids. DNA of the CDR3: TGCAGCGTTGATCTGAACCCGAGCTCCTACAATGAGCAGTTCTTC. It translates to CSVDLNPSSYNEQFF.

The rearrangement links TRBV7-2 to TRBJ1-5, with D uncertain. This CDR3 has 14 amino acids. V dropped 1 base and J dropped 5 bases, with 9 bases sitting between them. The V gene's germline CDR1 is SGHTA and CDR2 FQGNSA. CDR3 DNA sequence: TGTGCCAGCAGCTTAGGTAGCAGCTATCAGCCCCAGCATTTT. The encoded protein is CASSLGSSYQPQHF. The full variable domain, rest sourced from reference TRBV7-2 and TRBJ1-5, is GAGVSQSPSNKVTEKGKDVELRCDPISGHTALYWYRQSLGQGLEFLIYFQGNSAPDKSGLPSDRFSAERTGGSVSTLTIQRTQQEDSAVYLCASSLGSSYQPQHFGDGTRLSIL.

The V call is TRBV27, the J call TRBJ2-6, with D possibly TRBD2 on 5 matching bases. Germline CDR1 MNHEY, CDR2 SMNVEV (reference sequence). CDR3 length equals 16 residues. The V gene lost 1 base and the J gene lost 4 bases, with 11 bases spanning the gap. CDR3 residues: CASSLYGERGANVLTF. CDR3 DNA: TGTGCCAGCAGTTTATACGGGGAAAGAGGGGCCAACGTCCTGACTTTC. Using reference TRBV27 and TRBJ2-6 for the parts outside the CDR3, the full variable domain is EAQVTQNPRYLITVTGKKLTVTCSQNMNHEYMSWYRQDPGLGLRQIYYSMNVEVTDKGDVPEGYKVSRKEKRNFPLILESPSPNQTSLYFCASSLYGERGANVLTFGAGSRLTVL.

The genes are TRBV4-3 and TRBJ1-2; D ambiguous. Germline assignment: CDR1 LGHNA and CDR2 YSLEER. This CDR3 contains 15 residues. Trimming left V 1 base short and J 6 bases short, with 15 bases between. CDR3 protein: CASSQVKGFPDGYTF. DNA for the CDR3: TGCGCCAGCAGCCAAGTGAAGGGATTTCCTGATGGCTACACCTTC.

V gene TRBV5-6 combines with J gene TRBJ1-5; D possibly corresponds to TRBD1 (5 bases). Germline values: CDR1 SGHDT, CDR2 YYEEEE. There are 16 residues in the CDR3. Trimming shortened V by 4 bases and J by 3 bases, and 17 bases separated the two germline ends. The CDR3 region has the DNA TGTGCCAGCAGCACACTTCAGCAGGGATCCAATCAGCCCCAGCATTTT. Translation gives CASSTLQQGSNQPQHF. The full variable domain, completed using reference TRBV5-6 and TRBJ1-5, is DAGVTQSPTHLIKTRGQQVTLRCSPKSGHDTVSWYQQALGQGPQFIFQYYEEEERQRGNFPDRFSGHQFPNYSSELNVNALLLGDSALYLCASSTLQQGSNQPQHFGDGTRLSIL.

J is TRBJ2-2 and V is TRBV27; D gene uncertain. The CDR3 runs 15 residues. Germline V lookup: CDR1 MNHEY, CDR2 SMNVEV (reference sequence). V was cut by 1 base and J by 0 bases, with 6 bases left in between. CDR3 coding DNA: TGTGCCAGCAGTTTATTGGCCACGAACACCGGGGAGCTGTTTTTT. Translated: CASSLLATNTGELFF.

The rearrangement joins TRBV6-1 to TRBJ1-2, with a tentative D call TRBD1 (5 bases). V was shortened by 11 bases and J by 3 bases, with 16 bases between the two germline ends. The CDR3 is 13 residues long. Germline CDR1 and CDR2: MNHNS and SASEGT. CDR3 bases: TGTGCCGGCCGTACCCCGGGGGACTATGGCTACACCTTC. This translates into CAGRTPGDYGYTF.

V is TRBV7-3 and J is TRBJ2-3; 11 bases line up with TRBD2. Germline V CDR1 and CDR2: SGHTA, FQGTGA. CDR3 size: 16 residues. V trimming: 5 bases; J trimming: 4 bases; junction bases outside the gene matches: 8. The DNA for the CDR3 is TGTGCCAGCAGCCTCTCCCTAGCGGGAGGCCCAGATACGCAGTATTTT. It specifies CASSLSLAGGPDTQYF.

The chain employs TRBV6-1 and TRBJ1-2; D gene unclear. The CDR3 consists of 11 residues. CDR1 MNHNS and CDR2 SASEGT come from the germline V gene. Between the trimmed V and J ends, which lost 10 bases and 8 bases, there was a span of 14 bases. DNA of the CDR3: TGTGCCATCTCCCCAGGTGGAGGCTACACCTTC. It specifies CAISPGGGYTF.